This entry lists 17 T cell receptor beta chains sequenced from one sample in a study of shared clonotypes between healthy human individuals. Clones were read by immunoSEQ multiplex PCR, and TCRdb kept only the in-frame ones, dropping some. Of around 580,000 clones listed, roughly 98% are singletons. Only CD45RO-negative cells positively selected for CCR7 counted as naive CD8 cells, so terminally differentiated effector memory CD45RA+ cells were excluded. Sample: naive CD8+ T cells sorted from blood. These receptors were taken from a man younger than 45 in good health.

The V gene is TRBV29-1, the J gene TRBJ2-3, with a possible D match to TRBD2 (5 bases). The CDR3 totals 16 residues. The germline CDR1 and CDR2 sequences are SQVTM and ANQGSEA. Trimming took 0 bases from V and 0 from J, leaving 13 bases between them. CDR3 residues: CSVEDLETGSTDTQYF. The CDR3 region has the DNA TGCAGCGTTGAAGATCTAGAGACGGGAAGCACAGATACGCAGTATTTT.

The rearrangement uses TRBV7-2 and TRBJ2-1; TRBD2 might be the D (6 bases). Per germline, CDR1 SGHTA and CDR2 FQGNSA. This CDR3 spans 16 amino acids. Trimming removed 1 base from V and 3 bases from J, with 13 bases in between. This chain's CDR3 is CASSLGRAGYYNEQFF. As DNA, the CDR3 is TGTGCCAGCAGCTTAGGTCGAGCGGGTTACTACAATGAGCAGTTCTTC.

In regard to this clone: In the same sample, other DNA sequences code for this CDR3. The chain is built from TRBV27 and TRBJ1-2; perhaps TRBD1 as D (6 bases). The germline CDR1 and CDR2 sequences are MNHEY and SMNVEV (reference sequence). The germline V and J ends were trimmed by 6 bases and 2 bases, with 10 bases remaining between them. The CDR3 sequence is 13 residues long. The CDR3 region has the DNA TGTGCCAGCAGCCTACAGGGAAACTATGGCTACACCTTC. It codes for CASSLQGNYGYTF.

J is TRBJ1-2 and V is TRBV14; TRBD1 agrees at 7 bases. Germline values: CDR1 SGHDN, CDR2 FVKESK. The junction had 5 bases not matched to a gene; V was cut back by 2 bases and J by 2 bases. The CDR3 loop spans 15 amino acids. CDR3 protein: CASSQRGRGNYGYTF. Written as DNA, the CDR3 is TGTGCCAGCAGCCAACGTGGCAGGGGGAACTATGGCTACACCTTC.

The chain employs TRBV27 and TRBJ2-2; TRBD2 aligns across 11 bases. This CDR3 is built from 14 residues. With V trimmed by 9 bases and J by 7 bases, 7 bases remained unmatched. In germline, CDR1 is MNHEY, CDR2 SMNVEV (reference sequence). DNA of the CDR3: TGTGCCAGTGGTAGCGGGAGGGCTTTCGGGGAGCTGTTTTTT. Encoded protein: CASGSGRAFGELFF.

The chain links TRBV7-9 to TRBJ2-5; D uncertain. Germline V CDR1 and CDR2: SEHNR, FQNEAQ (reference sequence). V gave up 5 bases and J gave up 2 bases, with 15 bases separating them. This CDR3 comprises 15 residues. The CDR3 sequence is CASSPSPDGQETQYF. CDR3 bases: TGTGCCAGCAGCCCGAGTCCGGACGGTCAAGAGACCCAGTACTTC.

The chain combines TRBV10-3 with TRBJ2-7; TRBD1 or TRBD2 may be the D gene (5 bases each). Germline V gene sequence: CDR1 ENHRY, CDR2 SYGVKD. The CDR3 runs to 18 residues. V was trimmed by 8 bases and J by 2 bases, leaving 28 bases between them. The CDR3 sequence: CAISGQGDGSRGAYEQYF. CDR3 coding DNA: TGTGCCATCTCGGGGCAGGGCGATGGTTCTAGAGGGGCCTACGAGCAGTACTTC.

The table lists this clone with a count of one. This chain uses TRBV7-8 with TRBJ2-3, with D unclear. CDR3 size: 14 residues. The germline CDR1 and CDR2 sequences are SGHVS and FQNEAQ. V dropped 1 base and J dropped 2 bases, with 7 bases sitting between them. The CDR3 protein is CASSLVSYTDTQYF. In DNA, the CDR3 is TGTGCCAGCAGCTTAGTAAGCTACACAGATACGCAGTATTTT.

V gene TRBV7-2 combines with J gene TRBJ2-7; TRBD2 aligns across 9 bases. After removal of 5 bases from V and 3 bases from J, the junction contained 11 bases not matched to a gene. Germline-derived CDR1 and CDR2 are SGHTA and FQGNSA. This CDR3 is 16 amino acids long. Here the CDR3 DNA reads TGTGCCAGCAGCCCTTCGTGGCGGGAGGGCCTCTACGAGCAGTACTTC. Protein sequence: CASSPSWREGLYEQYF.

The rearrangement links TRBV10-1 to TRBJ1-1, with a weak D call TRBD1 (5 bases). V lost 6 bases, J lost 2 bases, and 10 bases lay in between. The CDR3 spans 13 residues. Per germline, CDR1 WNHNN and CDR2 SYGVQD (reference sequence). The CDR3, as DNA: TGCGCCAGCAGCCCGGGACCCAACACTGAAGCTTTCTTT. The encoded protein is CASSPGPNTEAFF.

This rearrangement joins TRBV5-1 to TRBJ2-1; 10 bases fit TRBD2. The junction had 12 bases not matched to a gene; V was cut back by 4 bases and J by 8 bases. The CDR3 is 16 residues long. CDR1 is SGHRS and CDR2 is YFSETQ in the germline V gene. CDR3 sequence: CASSGLAGGSTYEQFF. The CDR3 DNA follows: TGCGCCAGCAGCGGGTTAGCGGGAGGAAGTACCTATGAGCAGTTCTTC.

The rearrangement uses TRBV19 and TRBJ2-1, with 11 bases identical to TRBD2. J was trimmed by 6 bases and V by 5 bases; bases with no gene match: 9. This CDR3 is 16 amino acids long. Germline V lookup: CDR1 LNHDA, CDR2 SQIVND (reference sequence). The CDR3 DNA sequence: TGTGCCAGTAGTTCTACGACTAGCGGGATTTTCAATGAGCAGTTCTTC. It encodes CASSSTTSGIFNEQFF.

This chain links TRBV4-1 with TRBJ1-1, with 7 bases lining up with TRBD1. Germline loops: CDR1 MGHRA, CDR2 YSYEKL. Unmatched junction bases numbered 9, after V lost 3 bases and J lost 5 bases. The CDR3 covers 15 residues. The CDR3 DNA follows: TGCGCCAGCAGCCATATAGGGGGCGCGGATACTGAAGCTTTCTTT. Translated, it gives CASSHIGGADTEAFF.

The chain has TRBV7-9 and TRBJ1-4; D gene uncertain. The CDR3 totals 15 residues. Germline lookup yields CDR1 SEHNR and CDR2 FQNEAQ (reference sequence). V lost 0 bases and J 8 bases, leaving 13 bases between the germline ends. CDR3 sequence: CASSLAGGSGEKLFF. The DNA for the CDR3 is TGTGCCAGCAGCTTAGCGGGAGGGTCCGGAGAAAAACTGTTTTTT.

The chain recombines TRBV2 with TRBJ1-2; 7 nucleotides match TRBD1. There are 15 residues in the CDR3. Germline CDR1 and CDR2: SNHLY and FYNNEI. Trimming at V came to 8 bases and at J to 1 base, leaving 10 bases not matched to a gene. CDR3 protein: CASRGGGWGNYGYTF. DNA for the CDR3: TGTGCCAGCCGCGGAGGGGGCTGGGGTAACTATGGCTACACCTTC.

This chain links TRBV7-2 with TRBJ1-5; no firm D call. The CDR3 contains 14 residues. Germline loops: CDR1 SGHTA, CDR2 FQGNSA. V shed 2 bases and J shed 9 bases, with 14 bases lying between them. The CDR3 here is CASSLIGGNGPQHF. The DNA of the CDR3 is TGTGCCAGCAGCTTAATAGGTGGGAATGGGCCCCAGCATTTT.

The chain combines TRBV4-1 with TRBJ1-2; 9 bases agree with TRBD1. V shed 2 bases, J shed 6 bases, and the junction held 4 bases outside the gene matches. Germline CDR1 reads MGHRA; CDR2 reads YSYEKL. CDR3 length: 14 residues. The CDR3 reads CASSQIQGADGYTF. In nucleotides, the CDR3 is TGCGCCAGCAGCCAAATACAGGGGGCGGATGGCTACACCTTC.